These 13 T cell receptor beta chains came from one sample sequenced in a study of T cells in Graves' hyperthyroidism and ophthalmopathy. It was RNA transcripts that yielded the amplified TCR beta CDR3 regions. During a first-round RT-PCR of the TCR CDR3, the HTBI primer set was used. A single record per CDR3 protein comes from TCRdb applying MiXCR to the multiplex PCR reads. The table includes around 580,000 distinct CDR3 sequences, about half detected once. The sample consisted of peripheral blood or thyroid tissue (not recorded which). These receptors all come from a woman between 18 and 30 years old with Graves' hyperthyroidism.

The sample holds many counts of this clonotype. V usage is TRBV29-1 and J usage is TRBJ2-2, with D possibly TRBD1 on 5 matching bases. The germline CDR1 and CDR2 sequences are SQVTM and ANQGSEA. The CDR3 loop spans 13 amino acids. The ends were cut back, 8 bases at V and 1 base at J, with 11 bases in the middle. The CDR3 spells CSSVTGNTGELFF. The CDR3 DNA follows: TGCAGCTCGGTAACAGGGAACACCGGGGAGCTGTTTTTT.

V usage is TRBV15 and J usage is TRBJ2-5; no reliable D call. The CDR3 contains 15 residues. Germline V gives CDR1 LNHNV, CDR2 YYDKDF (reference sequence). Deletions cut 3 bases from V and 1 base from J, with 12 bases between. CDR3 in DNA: TGTGCCACCAGCAGGGTCGGACGGAGCCAAGAGACCCAGTACTTC. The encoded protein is CATSRVGRSQETQYF.

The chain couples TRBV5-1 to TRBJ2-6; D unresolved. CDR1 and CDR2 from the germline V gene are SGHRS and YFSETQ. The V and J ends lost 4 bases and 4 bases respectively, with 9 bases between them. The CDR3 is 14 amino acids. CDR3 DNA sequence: TGCGCCAGCAGCCCGAGCGAAGGGGCCAACGTCCTGACTTTC. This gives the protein CASSPSEGANVLTF.

The CDR3 DNA is TGCGCCAGCAGCTCGAACACGGATGGGGGGGAGCAGTACTTC. It yields the protein CASSSNTDGGEQYF. The chain employs TRBV5-1 and TRBJ2-7, with a possible D match to TRBD2 (6 bases). V was clipped by 3 bases and J by 7 bases, with 17 bases between them. The CDR3 extends over 14 amino acids. The germline V gene has CDR1 SGHRS and CDR2 YFSETQ.

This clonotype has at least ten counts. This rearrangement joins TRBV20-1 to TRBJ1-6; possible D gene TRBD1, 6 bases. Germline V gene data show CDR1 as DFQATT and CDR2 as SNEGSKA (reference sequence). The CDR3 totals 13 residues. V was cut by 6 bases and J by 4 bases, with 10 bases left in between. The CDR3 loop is CSARDIYNSPLHF. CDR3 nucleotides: TGCAGTGCCCGGGACATATATAATTCACCCCTCCACTTT.

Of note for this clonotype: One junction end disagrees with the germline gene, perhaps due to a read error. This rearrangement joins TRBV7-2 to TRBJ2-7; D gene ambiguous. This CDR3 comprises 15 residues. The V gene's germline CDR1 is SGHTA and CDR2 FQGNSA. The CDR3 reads CASSSYNYPYYQQYF. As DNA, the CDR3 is TGTGCCAGCAGCTCCTACAACTACCCGTACTACCAGCAGTACTTC. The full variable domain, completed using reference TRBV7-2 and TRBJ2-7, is GAGVSQSPSNKVTEKGKDVELRCDPISGHTALYWYRQSLGQGLEFLIYFQGNSAPDKSGLPSDRFSAERTGGSVSTLTIQRTQQEDSAVYLCASSSYNYPYYQQYFGPGTRLTVT.

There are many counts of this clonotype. The chain's CDR3 is CASSQMTSGFAEQYF. CDR3 nucleotides: TGTGCCAGCAGCCAGATGACTAGCGGGTTTGCCGAGCAGTACTTC. The chain combines TRBV14 with TRBJ2-7; 10 bases match TRBD2. The CDR3 has 15 amino acids. The V gene's germline CDR1 is SGHDN and CDR2 FVKESK. Trimming at V came to 3 bases and at J to 6 bases, leaving 8 bases not matched to a gene. The full variable domain, completed using reference TRBV14 and TRBJ2-7, is EAGVTQFPSHSVIEKGQTVTLRCDPISGHDNLYWYRRVMGKEIKFLLHFVKESKQDESGMPNNRFLAERTGGTYSTLKVQPAELEDSGVYFCASSQMTSGFAEQYFGPGTRLTVT.

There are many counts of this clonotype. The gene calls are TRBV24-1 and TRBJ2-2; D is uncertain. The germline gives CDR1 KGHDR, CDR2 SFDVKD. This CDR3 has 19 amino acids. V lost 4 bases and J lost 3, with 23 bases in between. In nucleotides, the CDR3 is TGTGCCACCAGTGACCCGGATCCCGCCAGGTCAATGCACACCGGGGAGCTGTTTTTT. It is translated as CATSDPDPARSMHTGELFF.

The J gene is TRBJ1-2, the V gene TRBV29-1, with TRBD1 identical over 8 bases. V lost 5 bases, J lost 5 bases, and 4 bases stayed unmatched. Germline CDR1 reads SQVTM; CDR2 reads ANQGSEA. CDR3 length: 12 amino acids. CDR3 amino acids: CSVRQGTYGYTF. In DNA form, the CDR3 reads TGCAGCGTTCGACAGGGGACTTATGGCTACACCTTC.

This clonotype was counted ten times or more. CDR3: CASTTTQGNTGELFF. The CDR3 DNA is TGTGCCAGCACCACCACACAGGGAAACACCGGGGAGCTGTTTTTT. The rearrangement joins TRBV12-3 or TRBV12-4 to TRBJ2-2; possibly TRBD1 for D (6 bases). CDR3 length: 15 amino acids. V was shortened by 7 bases and J by 2 bases, with 14 bases between the two germline ends.

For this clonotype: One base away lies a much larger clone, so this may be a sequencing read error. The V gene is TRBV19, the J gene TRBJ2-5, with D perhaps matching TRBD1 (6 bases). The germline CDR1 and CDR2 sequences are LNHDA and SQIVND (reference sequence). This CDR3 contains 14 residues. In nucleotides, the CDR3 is TGTGCCAGTAGAACAAGGACAGAGGGAGAGACCCTGTACTTC. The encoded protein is CASRTRTEGETLYF.

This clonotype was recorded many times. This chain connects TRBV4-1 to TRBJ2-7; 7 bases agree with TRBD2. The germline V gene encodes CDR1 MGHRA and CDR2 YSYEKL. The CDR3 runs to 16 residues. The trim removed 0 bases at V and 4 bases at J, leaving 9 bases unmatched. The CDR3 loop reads CASSQDSAGVVYEQYF. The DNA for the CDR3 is TGCGCCAGCAGCCAAGATTCGGCGGGAGTGGTTTACGAGCAGTACTTC.

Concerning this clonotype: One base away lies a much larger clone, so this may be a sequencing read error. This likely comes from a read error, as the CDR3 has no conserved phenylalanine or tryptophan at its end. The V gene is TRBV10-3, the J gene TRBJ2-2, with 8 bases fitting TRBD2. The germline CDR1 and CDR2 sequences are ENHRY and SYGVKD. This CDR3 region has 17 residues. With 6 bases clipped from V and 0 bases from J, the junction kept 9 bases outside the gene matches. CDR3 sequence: CAIRRTSGTANTGELFL. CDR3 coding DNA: TGTGCCATCAGGAGAACTAGCGGTACCGCGAACACCGGGGAGCTGTTTCTT.